This TCR beta chain derives from a study of blood T cell repertoires in COVID-19. On the study more broadly: Acute and convalescent COVID-19 specimens originated in the United States, Italy and Spain. T cells, B-cell-depleted T cells, or PBMCs supplied cDNA or gDNA.

In the original workflow: Using reference gene primer amplification, nucleated cell counts were estimated. This table comes from immunoSEQ multiplex PCR, and its TCRdb copy is limited to in-frame clones, with some not included. V and J calls plus clone size are reproduced from that table; the DNA served to infer D and trimming. The sample lists roughly 230,000 clones, roughly 87% seen once, with about 0.7% in the top ten. This CDR3 region has 18 residues. The germline gives CDR1 MNHEY, CDR2 SVGEGT. The V and J ends lost 2 bases and 4 bases, in that order; junction bases with no gene match: 12. Sequenced: peripheral blood. This chain connects TRBV6-2 or TRBV6-3 to TRBJ2-7; 12 nucleotides line up with TRBD2. This TCR was sampled from a human donor in a cohort sampled during active COVID-19. The CDR3 coding sequence is TGTGCCAGCAGTTACCCGACTAGCGGGAGAACCTCCGCTTACGAGCAGTACTTC. Translation: CASSYPTSGRTSAYEQYF.